The clone carrying this T cell receptor (beta chain) was counted between two and nine times. Its antigen remains unknown. CDR1 and CDR2 from the germline V gene are LGHDT and YNNKEL (reference sequence). The CDR3 spans 18 residues. Trimming took 2 bases from V and 4 from J, leaving 24 bases between them. This entry is derived from a study of CD8 T cells in ankylosing spondylitis. Findings and caveats of the study: Within matched ankylosing spondylitis synovial fluid, disease-linked clones were reportedly significantly enriched. Certain motif variants had earlier been reported in reactive arthritis synovial fluid and blood. In ankylosing spondylitis blood, a motif of roughly eight highly homologous TCR beta variants appeared characteristic.

Using its own MiXCR run on the 5' RACE reads, TCRdb lists one record per CDR3 protein. This sample has roughly 440,000 distinct CDR3 sequences, with 15% to 20% found just once. This chain links TRBV3-1 with TRBJ2-7, with D possibly TRBD2 on 5 matching bases. The clonotype originates from a male donor with ankylosing spondylitis. Sequencing was done on a sample of blood, either unsorted or a sorted T cell fraction (not recorded which). The CDR3 DNA sequence: TGTGCCAGCAGCCAATCCGGGGTAGCCCTCACCGGGAAATACGAGCAGTACTTC. It encodes CASSQSGVALTGKYEQYF.